Described below is a single T cell receptor beta chain sequence and its context. The antigen is unknown. A single base separates this from a much larger clone, so it may be a read error. From germline, CDR1 is MNHEY and CDR2 SMNVEV (reference sequence). Trimming pared 6 bases from V and 3 bases from J, leaving 6 bases between. The CDR3 loop spans 12 amino acids. Molecular barcoding with unique molecular identifiers was used for the TCRbeta library. TCRdb fed the PCR reads into MiXCR, producing one record per CDR3 protein. Here the sample spans 200,000 to 300,000 distinct CDR3 sequences, around 7.8% being singletons. These data come from a study of T-cell reconstitution after alpha-beta-depleted transplantation in children. Regarding the study as a whole: Newly produced T cells mostly accounted for T-cell counts and diversity one year post-transplant. By about two months after transplant, alpha-beta T cells reportedly arose from several hundred graft clones that had expanded. The origin of high day-60 TCRbeta diversity in some patients lay in surviving recipient T cells and thymic progenitors.

The chain employs TRBV27 and TRBJ1-3; no reliable D call. The receptor was derived from a male patient aged 5 to 17 who had a stem cell transplant for acute lymphoblastic leukemia, so the T cells may come from the graft donor. The sequencing here drew on PBMCs, mostly from graft donor cells, taken 180 days after TCRalphabeta/CD19-depleted stem cell transplant. The CDR3 bases are TGTGCCAGCAGCGGAAATGGAAACACCATATATTTT. Protein product: CASSGNGNTIYF.